Listed here are 15 T cell receptor beta chains from one sample, sequenced in a study of T cells after yellow fever vaccination. Using its own MiXCR run on the 5' RACE reads, TCRdb lists one record per CDR3 protein. This table holds a few hundred thousand distinct CDR3 sequences, over 15% found once. The sequencing used PBMCs, collected 15 days after the yellow fever booster vaccination. These receptors originate from a man younger than 45 who received the YFV17D yellow fever vaccine.

CDR3 protein: CSVRQGARYEQYF. In DNA form, the CDR3 reads TGCAGCGTACGACAGGGGGCGAGGTACGAGCAGTACTTC. This chain uses TRBV29-1 with TRBJ2-7; 10 nucleotides agree with TRBD1. Trimming took 6 bases from V and 4 from J; bases not matched to a gene: 6. This CDR3 is built from 13 residues. Germline V gives CDR1 SQVTM, CDR2 ANQGSEA.

The chain recombines TRBV7-2 with TRBJ2-1, with TRBD2 matching 7 bases. This CDR3 has 13 residues. CDR1 and CDR2 from the germline V gene are SGHTA and FQGNSA. After removal of 4 bases from V and 14 bases from J, the junction contained 11 bases not matched to a gene. CDR3 loop: CASSSREAGGKFF. In DNA form, the CDR3 reads TGTGCCAGCAGCTCCCGGGAGGCCGGGGGAAAGTTCTTC.

This clonotype has at least ten counts. This rearrangement joins TRBV28 to TRBJ2-7, with D unresolved. Trimming cost V 3 bases and J 4 bases, with 10 bases left between them. The length of the CDR3 is 13 residues. CDR1 and CDR2 (germline): MDHEN, SYDVKM. CDR3 nucleotide sequence: TGTGCCAGCAGTTTCCCACTAACGTACGAGCAGTACTTC. Translation gives CASSFPLTYEQYF.

The gene calls are TRBV5-1 and TRBJ1-2; weak D call: TRBD1 (5 bases). Trimming took 10 bases from V and 2 from J, leaving 15 bases between them. CDR3 size: 13 residues. The V gene's germline CDR1 is SGHRS and CDR2 YFSETQ. This CDR3 reads CASYPGGNYGYTF. The CDR3 nucleotides read TGCGCCTCCTACCCGGGGGGGAACTATGGCTACACCTTC.

The rearrangement uses TRBV6-5 and TRBJ2-2; TRBD2 is a possible D gene (5 bases). The germline gives CDR1 MNHEY, CDR2 SVGAGI. The CDR3 has 13 amino acids. The V end lost 2 bases, the J end lost 6 bases, and 7 bases lay between the germline ends. CDR3 bases: TGTGCCAGCAGTTACGGGAGTTCCGGGGAGCTGTTTTTT. Encoded protein: CASSYGSSGELFF.

In its sample, this clonotype was seen a few times. This rearrangement joins TRBV5-1 to TRBJ2-7; 7 nucleotides line up with TRBD2. Trimming took 0 bases from V and 0 from J; bases not matched to a gene: 6. There are 16 residues in the CDR3. CDR1 SGHRS and CDR2 YFSETQ come from the germline V gene. The CDR3 region is CASSLGASGVSYEQYF. The CDR3 coding sequence is TGCGCCAGCAGCTTGGGGGCTAGCGGAGTCTCCTACGAGCAGTACTTC.

The rearrangement joins TRBV6-2 or TRBV6-3 to TRBJ2-1; no reliable D call. From germline, CDR1 is MNHEY and CDR2 SVGEGT. Between the trimmed V and J ends, which lost 2 bases and 3 bases, there was a span of 11 bases. The CDR3 totals 15 residues. In nucleotides, the CDR3 is TGTGCCAGCAGTTACGGAAGGGTTCACTACAATGAGCAGTTCTTC. Translating gives CASSYGRVHYNEQFF.

This clonotype showed up just a few times. This chain joins TRBV5-1 and TRBJ2-2; D might be TRBD1 (6 bases). V gave up 0 bases and J gave up 4 bases, with 10 bases separating them. CDR3 length equals 15 residues. The germline V gene encodes CDR1 SGHRS and CDR2 YFSETQ. CDR3 in DNA: TGCGCCAGCAGCTTGGCCGAAGGGGGCACCGGGGAGCTGTTTTTT. It translates to CASSLAEGGTGELFF.

There are a few counts of this clonotype. This sequence joins TRBV7-2 and TRBJ1-1; D is undetermined. This CDR3 has 13 amino acids. The V gene's germline CDR1 is SGHTA and CDR2 FQGNSA. Trimming took off 6 bases at V and 3 bases at J, with 11 bases between the two ends. The CDR3 DNA follows: TGTGCCAGCAGGTGGACTATTTACACTGAAGCTTTCTTT. This sequence encodes CASRWTIYTEAFF.

V and J are TRBV12-3 or TRBV12-4 and TRBJ2-1; D remains ambiguous. Trimming cost V 3 bases and J 4 bases, with 7 bases left between them. The CDR3 has 13 residues. CDR3 region: CASSFTPYNEQFF. CDR3 coding DNA: TGTGCCAGCAGTTTTACCCCGTACAATGAGCAGTTCTTC.

The chain joins TRBV28 to TRBJ2-5, with D perhaps matching TRBD1 or TRBD2 (5 bases each). Trimming pared 5 bases from V and 2 bases from J, leaving 15 bases between. The CDR3 is 15 amino acids. The germline V gene encodes CDR1 MDHEN and CDR2 SYDVKM. The CDR3 here is CASSPQTGAQETQYF. In DNA form, the CDR3 reads TGTGCCAGCAGTCCCCAAACCGGGGCACAAGAGACCCAGTACTTC.

The J gene is TRBJ2-1, the V gene TRBV7-9; maybe TRBD2 (5 bases). Germline CDR1 SEHNR, CDR2 FQNEAQ (reference sequence). Trimming left V 3 bases short and J 8 bases short, with 11 bases between. CDR3 length: 13 amino acids. The CDR3 reads CASSFSGSDEQFF. CDR3 sequence (DNA): TGTGCCAGCAGCTTCTCGGGAAGTGATGAGCAGTTCTTC.

This clonotype was picked up many times. V gene TRBV20-1 combines with J gene TRBJ2-3, with D unclear. The V gene's germline CDR1 is DFQATT and CDR2 SNEGSKA (reference sequence). The CDR3 covers 12 residues. Trimming took off 3 bases at V and 2 bases at J, with 6 bases between the two ends. CDR3 DNA sequence: TGCAGTGCTAGCCCCCACACAGATACGCAGTATTTT. Translated, it gives CSASPHTDTQYF.

The chain is built from TRBV20-1 and TRBJ2-1, with TRBD2 matching 8 bases. The trim removed 1 base at V and 6 bases at J, leaving 2 bases unmatched. Germline V gives CDR1 DFQATT, CDR2 SNEGSKA (reference sequence). This CDR3 has 13 residues. The CDR3 coding sequence is TGCAGTGCTAGAGGCGGGGGGTCCAATGAGCAGTTCTTC. Residues: CSARGGGSNEQFF.

The V gene is TRBV12-3 or TRBV12-4, the J gene TRBJ2-7; D is unclear. V was shortened by 6 bases and J by 2 bases, with 8 bases between the two germline ends. The CDR3 totals 12 residues. The CDR3 bases are TGTGCCAGCAGGGCCAGTACCTACGAGCAGTACTTC. It codes for CASRASTYEQYF.